This T cell receptor beta chain was obtained from a study of T cells in Graves' hyperthyroidism and ophthalmopathy. Looking at the study overall: Peripheral blood was acquired at first diagnosis, ahead of any therapy whatsoever.

This clonotype was recorded a few times. The antigen is undetermined. RNA transcripts yielded amplified TCR beta CDR3 regions. In the first-round RT-PCR of the TCR CDR3, the HTBI primer set was used. TCRdb re-derived calls from the multiplex PCR reads in MiXCR, one entry per CDR3 protein. The table records around 500,000 distinct CDR3 sequences, around a fifth of them present only once. Germline CDR1 DFQATT, CDR2 SNEGSKA (reference sequence). The germline V and J ends were trimmed by 3 bases and 7 bases, with 16 bases remaining between them. The CDR3 consists of 15 residues. Overall study results and limits: Blood shared most expanded thyroid clonotypes above 0.001.

The sequence was obtained from a woman in her 70s with Graves' ophthalmopathy. Sequences were obtained from blood. The chain uses TRBV20-1 and TRBJ1-6; D is uncertain. The CDR3 protein is CSASRPGRRNSPLHF. CDR3 coding DNA: TGCAGTGCTAGCCGACCGGGTCGAAGAAATTCACCCCTCCACTTT.